This T cell receptor beta chain was identified during a study of cytomegalovirus exposure and HLA in healthy donors. V lost 1 base and J lost 0, with 12 bases in between. The germline gives CDR1 SGHTA, CDR2 FQGNSA. The CDR3 totals 16 residues. Study-wide findings and caveats: The only immune exposure information that was available was CMV serostatus. A highly shared variant cluster was judged a likely technical artifact. A later analysis linked a missense variant in DCLRE1C to the trimming of TCR beta V and J genes. For most subjects, TCR beta sequences were reported to predict HLA-A and HLA-B alleles with accuracy.

PCR amplification relied on 60 Vbeta primers (plus 13 Jbeta primers). Data came from immunoSEQ multiplex PCR; TCRdb stores just in-frame clones and leaves some out. The data contain about 71,000 clones, around 70% of them singletons. Points on this clone: Its antigen is not known.

The source of this sequence is a man between 40 and 49 years old in good health and CMV-seropositive. The sample consisted of PBMCs. The chain links TRBV7-2 to TRBJ2-5; D might be TRBD1 (6 bases). CDR3 bases: TGTGCCAGCAGCTTAGAAGTACAGGGCCACCAAGAGACCCAGTACTTC. This encodes CASSLEVQGHQETQYF.